Below, 7 T cell receptor beta chains from the same sample are listed, as sequenced in a study of blood T cell repertoires in COVID-19. Using immunoSEQ multiplex PCR, the repertoire was profiled, and TCRdb retains in-frame clones only, with some absent. The data contain under 300,000 clones, approximately 92% of them singletons. The sample comprised peripheral blood. These receptors originate from a woman aged 40 to 55 who had recovered from COVID-19.

The rearrangement links TRBV13 to TRBJ2-4; D call uncertain. The CDR3 extends over 13 amino acids. V lost 1 base, J lost 7 bases, and 8 bases lay in between. CDR1 PRHDT and CDR2 FYEKMQ come from the germline V gene (reference sequence). The CDR3: CASSLEATNIQYF. The CDR3 DNA reads as TGTGCCAGCAGCTTAGAAGCGACTAACATTCAGTACTTC.

V is TRBV4-3 and J is TRBJ1-2, with 7 bases identical to TRBD1. Trimming took 5 bases from V and 9 from J; bases not matched to a gene: 12. The length of the CDR3 is 14 residues. CDR1 and CDR2 from the germline V gene are LGHNA and YSLEER. The CDR3 loop is CASSSRTGSDRYTF. CDR3 DNA: TGCGCCAGCAGCTCCCGGACAGGCTCCGATCGCTACACCTTC.

This rearrangement joins TRBV24-1 to TRBJ2-1; the match to TRBD2 covers 12 bases. Germline loops: CDR1 KGHDR, CDR2 SFDVKD. The junction had 4 bases not matched to a gene; V was cut back by 4 bases and J by 7 bases. The CDR3 contains 15 residues. CDR3 in amino acids: CATSDPGLAGNEQFF. The CDR3 DNA reads TGTGCCACCAGTGACCCCGGACTAGCGGGAAATGAGCAGTTCTTC.

The chain couples TRBV5-1 to TRBJ2-1; weak D call: TRBD1 (5 bases). This CDR3 has 15 residues. CDR1 is SGHRS, CDR2 YFSETQ, per germline. With 5 bases removed from V and 0 bases from J, the gap between germline ends came to 12 bases. CDR3 in amino acids: CASRPGFSSYNEQFF. CDR3 DNA sequence: TGCGCCAGCAGACCAGGGTTTAGCTCCTACAATGAGCAGTTCTTC.

The V and J genes are TRBV2 and TRBJ2-5; 7 nucleotides agree with TRBD2. CDR3 length: 13 residues. Germline CDR1 is SNHLY and CDR2 is FYNNEI. V lost 5 bases to trimming and J lost 3 bases; unmatched junction nucleotides: 3. The CDR3 loop reads CASSRLAEETQYF. Written as DNA, the CDR3 is TGTGCCAGCAGTCGACTAGCAGAAGAGACCCAGTACTTC.

The V and J genes are TRBV12-3 or TRBV12-4 and TRBJ2-5; D is ambiguous. CDR3 length: 11 amino acids. V lost 7 bases to trimming and J lost 7 bases, with 10 bases between them. This chain's CDR3 is CASTTSGTQYF. Written as DNA, the CDR3 is TGTGCCAGCACTACCTCCGGGACCCAGTACTTC.

The chain combines TRBV2 with TRBJ2-1; D is possibly TRBD2 (7 bases). The ends were cut back, 10 bases at V and 7 bases at J, with 23 bases in the middle. CDR1 is SNHLY and CDR2 is FYNNEI in the germline V gene. The CDR3 contains 15 residues. CDR3 residues: CATSPEGGRGNEQFF. CDR3 DNA sequence: TGTGCCACCTCCCCGGAGGGGGGGCGAGGTAATGAGCAGTTCTTC.